A selection of T cell receptor beta chains follows, all from one sample in a study of cytomegalovirus exposure and HLA in healthy donors. Sequencing used immunoSEQ multiplex PCR; TCRdb keeps in-frame clones, though not all of them. The sample holds about 150,000 clones; 70% to 80% are singletons and the top ten take 3.5%. Sequencing input: PBMCs. The source is a human donor in good health. Both conserved end residues are part of each CDR3. A row's size may be missing; if present it is once, few, many or a size class.

>TRBJ2-3|TRBV10-3|-
CAISTDRGLQDTQYF
>TRBJ2-1|TRBV10-3|few
CAIREGKGENEQFF
>TRBJ2-1|TRBV7-2|-
CASSLEQGRPYNEQFF
>TRBJ2-2|TRBV6-6|-
CASKGGGHSTGELFF
>TRBJ1-5|TRBV27|-
CASSWRLGQPQHF
>TRBJ1-1|TRBV27|few
CASSFQGDTEAFF
>TRBJ1-2|TRBV4-1|-
CASSQVDLDTGYTF
>TRBJ2-1|TRBV4-3|-
CASSQNRPSSYNEQFF
>TRBJ1-2|TRBV19|-
CASSLGGRGYGYTF
>TRBJ2-7|TRBV6-1|-
CATALVSYEQYF
>TRBJ1-5|TRBV19|-
CGTSGEPQHF
>TRBJ1-4|TRBV7-2|-
CASSLRGGSPPEKLFF
>TRBJ2-3|TRBV5-5|-
CASSTGTSGWGDTQYF
>TRBJ2-7|TRBV7-8|-
CASSSITGTASYEQYF
>TRBJ2-7|TRBV14|few
CASSQGIAGPVYEQYF
>TRBJ2-5|TRBV5-1|-
CARGGQGGLGTQYF
>TRBJ2-1|TRBV2|-
CASSQTRGGHNEQFF
>TRBJ2-1|TRBV19|-
CASSSERGPTSYNEQFF
>TRBJ1-5|TRBV20-1|-
CSAQNQPQHF
>TRBJ2-3|TRBV4-3|-
CASSSLPGQGEDTQYF
>TRBJ2-3|TRBV6-5|-
CASREGRRADTQYF
>TRBJ2-1|TRBV19|-
CASSILSAGDEQFF
>TRBJ2-7|TRBV11-2|-
CASSLGGRGGVSEQYF
>TRBJ2-2|TRBV5-6|-
CASSLPRAGGTGELFF
>TRBJ2-4|TRBV6-1|-
CASSERLVAGAKNIQYF
>TRBJ2-7|TRBV5-1|few
CASSLQGGTSGYPPYEQYF
>TRBJ1-1|TRBV6-1|few
CASSFYLTGGYEAFF
>TRBJ1-1|TRBV6-5|-
CASSYSSRNTEAFF
>TRBJ2-4|TRBV4-2|-
CASSQGGREREAWF
>TRBJ2-5|TRBV28|-
CASSDRTSGQETQYF
>TRBJ2-2|TRBV28|-
CASTSGTGELFF
>TRBJ1-2|TRBV7-9|-
CASSADRASNYGYTF
>TRBJ1-2|TRBV4-3|-
CASSQAGDYGYPF
>TRBJ2-1|TRBV21-1|-
CASSPQRRENNHSSYNEQFF
>TRBJ2-7|TRBV10-3|-
CAISEFQNYEQYF
>TRBJ2-1|TRBV5-1|-
CASSFGDSLNEQFF
>TRBJ2-3|TRBV29-1|-
CSVGSGGAGRADTQYF
>TRBJ2-5|TRBV2|-
CASSILSTGIGETQYF
>TRBJ2-3|TRBV9|-
CASSVVSASGRIDTQYF
>-|TRBV7-8|-
CASSLGLSSGQFNYEQYF
>TRBJ1-2|TRBV6-5|once
CASSYARVGYGYTF
>TRBJ2-3|TRBV20-1|-
CSVYTDTQYF
>TRBJ2-7|TRBV27|-
CASSLSGLPREQYF
>TRBJ1-1|TRBV19|-
CASSIKGAWDTEAFF
>TRBJ1-2|TRBV5-1|-
CASSLAARGYTF